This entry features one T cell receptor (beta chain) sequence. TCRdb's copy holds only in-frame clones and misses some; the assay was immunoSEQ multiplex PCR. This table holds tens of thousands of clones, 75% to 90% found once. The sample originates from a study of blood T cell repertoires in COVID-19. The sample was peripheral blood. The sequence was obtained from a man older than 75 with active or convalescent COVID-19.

The CDR3 sequence: CASSRDRGQRTNEKLFF. The CDR3 bases are TGTGCCAGCAGCCGGGACAGGGGGCAAAGAACTAATGAAAAACTGTTTTTT. The rearrangement links TRBV7-9 to TRBJ1-4, with 12 positions matching TRBD1. CDR1 and CDR2 (germline): SEHNR, FQNEAQ (reference sequence). V dropped 5 bases and J dropped 1; count of bases not matched to a gene: 5. The length of the CDR3 is 17 residues.